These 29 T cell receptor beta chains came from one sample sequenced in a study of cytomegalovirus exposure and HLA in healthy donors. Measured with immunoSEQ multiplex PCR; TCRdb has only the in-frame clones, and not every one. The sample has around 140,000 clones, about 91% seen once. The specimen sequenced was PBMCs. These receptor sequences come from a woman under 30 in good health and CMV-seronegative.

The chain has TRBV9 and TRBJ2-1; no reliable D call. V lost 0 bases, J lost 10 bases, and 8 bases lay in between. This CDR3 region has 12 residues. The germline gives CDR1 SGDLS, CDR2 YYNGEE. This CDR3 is CASSVDNGEQFF. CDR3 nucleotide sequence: TGTGCCAGCAGCGTAGATAACGGGGAGCAGTTCTTC. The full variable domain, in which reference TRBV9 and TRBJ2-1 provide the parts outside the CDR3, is DSGVTQTPKHLITATGQRVTLRCSPRSGDLSVYWYQQSLDQGLQFLIQYYNGEERAKGNILERFSAQQFPDLHSELNLSSLELGDSALYFCASSVDNGEQFFGPGTRLTVL.

The CDR3 here is CASSLVGQDHGYTF. CDR3 in DNA: TGTGCCAGCAGCTTAGTAGGACAGGACCATGGCTACACCTTC. The chain has TRBV11-2 and TRBJ1-2, with 7 nucleotides matching TRBD1. This CDR3 is 14 amino acids long. V trimming: 1 base; J trimming: 6 bases; junction bases outside the gene matches: 5. CDR1 SGHAT and CDR2 FQNNGV come from the germline V gene.

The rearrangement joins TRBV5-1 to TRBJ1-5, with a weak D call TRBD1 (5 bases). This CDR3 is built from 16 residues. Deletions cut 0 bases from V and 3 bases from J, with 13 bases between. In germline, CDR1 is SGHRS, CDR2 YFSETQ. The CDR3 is CASSLEAGNYNQPQHF. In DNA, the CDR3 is TGCGCCAGCAGCTTGGAGGCAGGGAATTACAATCAGCCCCAGCATTTT.

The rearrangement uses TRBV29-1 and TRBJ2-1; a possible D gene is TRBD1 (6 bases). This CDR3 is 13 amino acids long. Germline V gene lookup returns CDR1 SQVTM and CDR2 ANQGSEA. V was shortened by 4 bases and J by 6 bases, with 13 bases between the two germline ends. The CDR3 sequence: CSVGGLDFNEQFF. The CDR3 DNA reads TGCAGCGTTGGGGGGCTAGACTTCAATGAGCAGTTCTTC.

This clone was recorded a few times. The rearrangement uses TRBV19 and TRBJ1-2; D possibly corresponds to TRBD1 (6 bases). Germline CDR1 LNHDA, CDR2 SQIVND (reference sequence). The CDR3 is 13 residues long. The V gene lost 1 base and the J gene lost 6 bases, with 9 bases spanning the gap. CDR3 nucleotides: TGTGCCAGTAGTATAGGGGGACAAGATGGCTACACCTTC. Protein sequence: CASSIGGQDGYTF.

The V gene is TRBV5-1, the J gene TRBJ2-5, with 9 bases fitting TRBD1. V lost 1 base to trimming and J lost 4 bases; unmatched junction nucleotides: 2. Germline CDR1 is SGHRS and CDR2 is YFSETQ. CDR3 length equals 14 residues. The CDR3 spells CASSLQTGGETQYF. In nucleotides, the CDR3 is TGCGCCAGCAGCTTGCAGACAGGGGGAGAGACCCAGTACTTC.

The CDR3 reads CASSPDTPRSGYTF. In DNA, the CDR3 is TGTGCCAGCAGTCCGGACACCCCCAGAAGTGGCTACACCTTC. The chain combines TRBV2 with TRBJ1-2, with a tentative D call TRBD1 (5 bases). V gave up 5 bases and J gave up 7 bases, with 17 bases separating them. Germline V gene lookup returns CDR1 SNHLY and CDR2 FYNNEI. This CDR3 spans 14 amino acids.

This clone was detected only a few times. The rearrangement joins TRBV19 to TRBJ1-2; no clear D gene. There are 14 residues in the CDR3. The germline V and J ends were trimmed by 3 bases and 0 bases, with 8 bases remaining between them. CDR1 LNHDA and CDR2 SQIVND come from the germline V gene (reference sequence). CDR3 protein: CASSIERANYGYTF. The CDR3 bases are TGTGCCAGTAGTATCGAGCGAGCTAACTATGGCTACACCTTC.

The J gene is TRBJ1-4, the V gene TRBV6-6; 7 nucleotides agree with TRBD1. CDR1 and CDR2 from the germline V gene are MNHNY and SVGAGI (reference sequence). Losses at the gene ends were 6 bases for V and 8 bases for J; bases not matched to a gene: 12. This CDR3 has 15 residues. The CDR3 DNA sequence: TGTGCCAGCAGGCCCTCGACAGGGTTACGGGAAAAACTGTTTTTT. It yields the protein CASRPSTGLREKLFF.

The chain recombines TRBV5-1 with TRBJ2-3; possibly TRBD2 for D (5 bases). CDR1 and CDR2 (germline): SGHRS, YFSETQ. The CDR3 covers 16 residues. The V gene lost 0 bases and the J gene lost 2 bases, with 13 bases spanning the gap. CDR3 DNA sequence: TGCGCCAGCAGCTTGGCCAGAGGGTTGTTCACAGATACGCAGTATTTT. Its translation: CASSLARGLFTDTQYF.

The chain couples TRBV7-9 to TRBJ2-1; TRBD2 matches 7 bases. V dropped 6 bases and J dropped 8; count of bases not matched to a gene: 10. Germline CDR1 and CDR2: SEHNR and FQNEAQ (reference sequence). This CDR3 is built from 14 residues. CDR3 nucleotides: TGTGCCAGCAGTCCAAGCGGGAAAGGAGATGAGCAGTTCTTC. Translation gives CASSPSGKGDEQFF. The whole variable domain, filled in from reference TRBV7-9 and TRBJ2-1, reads DTGVSQNPRHKITKRGQNVTFRCDPISEHNRLYWYRQTLGQGPEFLTYFQNEAQLEKSRLLSDRFSAERPKGSFSTLEIQRTEQGDSAMYLCASSPSGKGDEQFFGPGTRLTVL.

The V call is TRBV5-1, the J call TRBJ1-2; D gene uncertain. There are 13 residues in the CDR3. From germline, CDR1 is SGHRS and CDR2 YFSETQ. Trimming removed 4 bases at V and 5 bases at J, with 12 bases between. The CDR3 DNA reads TGCGCCAGCAGCAACGGGAATAAGTATGGCTACACCTTC. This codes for CASSNGNKYGYTF.

DNA for the CDR3: TGTGCCAGCAGCCGACTCCTAGGGGGTACTTCCGGGGAGCTGTTTTTT. This sequence encodes CASSRLLGGTSGELFF. The chain employs TRBV9 and TRBJ2-2; a possible D gene is TRBD1 (6 bases). The CDR3 is 16 amino acids. Looked up from germline, CDR1 is SGDLS and CDR2 is YYNGEE. The germline V and J ends were trimmed by 4 bases and 6 bases, with 19 bases remaining between them.

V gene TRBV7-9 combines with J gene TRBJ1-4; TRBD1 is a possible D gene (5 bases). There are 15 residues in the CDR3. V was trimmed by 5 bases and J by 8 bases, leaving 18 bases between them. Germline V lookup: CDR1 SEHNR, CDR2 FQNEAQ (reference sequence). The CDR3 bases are TGTGCCAGCAGCCTCCAGGGATTCTCGAGAGAAAAACTGTTTTTT. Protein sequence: CASSLQGFSREKLFF.

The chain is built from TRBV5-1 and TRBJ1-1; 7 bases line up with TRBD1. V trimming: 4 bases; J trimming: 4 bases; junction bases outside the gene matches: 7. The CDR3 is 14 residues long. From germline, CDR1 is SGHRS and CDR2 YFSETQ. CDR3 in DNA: TGCGCCAGCAGCCTGACAGGGCGGAGCACTGAAGCTTTCTTT. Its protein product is CASSLTGRSTEAFF.

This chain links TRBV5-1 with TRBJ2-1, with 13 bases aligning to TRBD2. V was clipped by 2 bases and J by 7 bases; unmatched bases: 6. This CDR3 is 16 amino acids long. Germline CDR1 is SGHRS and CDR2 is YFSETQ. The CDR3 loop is CASSFTSGGVINEQFF. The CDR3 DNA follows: TGCGCCAGCAGCTTTACTAGCGGGGGGGTGATTAATGAGCAGTTCTTC.

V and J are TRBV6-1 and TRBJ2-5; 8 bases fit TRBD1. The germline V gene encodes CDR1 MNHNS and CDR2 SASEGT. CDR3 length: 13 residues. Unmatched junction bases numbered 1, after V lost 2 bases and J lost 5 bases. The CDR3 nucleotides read TGTGCCAGCAGTGAAAGGGACAGGGAGACCCAGTACTTC. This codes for CASSERDRETQYF.

CDR3 nucleotides: TGTGCCAGCAGCCCTGGACTAGCGGGGATCCTTTCCGGGGAGCTGTTTTTT. It encodes CASSPGLAGILSGELFF. The chain uses TRBV7-2 and TRBJ2-2; 12 bases line up with TRBD2. The V gene end was trimmed by 5 bases and the J gene end by 6 bases; junction bases not matched to a gene: 10. CDR1 is SGHTA, CDR2 FQGNSA, per germline. This CDR3 is built from 17 residues. Looking up the rest from reference TRBV7-2 and TRBJ2-2 gives the full variable domain: GAGVSQSPSNKVTEKGKDVELRCDPISGHTALYWYRQSLGQGLEFLIYFQGNSAPDKSGLPSDRFSAERTGGSVSTLTIQRTQQEDSAVYLCASSPGLAGILSGELFFGEGSRLTVL.

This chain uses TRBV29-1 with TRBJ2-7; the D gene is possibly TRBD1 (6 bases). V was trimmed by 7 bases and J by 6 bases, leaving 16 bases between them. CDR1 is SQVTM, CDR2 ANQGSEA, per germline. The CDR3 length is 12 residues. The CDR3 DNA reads TGCAGCGCACAGGGTCCCTATGGCGAGCAGTACTTC. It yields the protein CSAQGPYGEQYF.

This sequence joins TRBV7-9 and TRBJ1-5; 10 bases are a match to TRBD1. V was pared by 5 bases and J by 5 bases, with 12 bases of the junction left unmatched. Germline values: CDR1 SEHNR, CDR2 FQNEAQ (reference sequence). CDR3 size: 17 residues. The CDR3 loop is CASSPGQLGQGDQPQHF. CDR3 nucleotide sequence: TGTGCCAGCAGCCCGGGCCAACTTGGACAGGGGGATCAGCCCCAGCATTTT. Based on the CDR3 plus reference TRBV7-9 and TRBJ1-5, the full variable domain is DTGVSQNPRHKITKRGQNVTFRCDPISEHNRLYWYRQTLGQGPEFLTYFQNEAQLEKSRLLSDRFSAERPKGSFSTLEIQRTEQGDSAMYLCASSPGQLGQGDQPQHFGDGTRLSIL.

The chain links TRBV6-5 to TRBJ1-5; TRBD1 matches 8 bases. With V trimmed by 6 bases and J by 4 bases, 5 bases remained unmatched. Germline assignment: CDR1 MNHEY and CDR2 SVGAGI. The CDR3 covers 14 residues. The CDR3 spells CASSKTGENQPQHF. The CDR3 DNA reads TGTGCCAGCAGCAAGACAGGGGAGAATCAGCCCCAGCATTTT.

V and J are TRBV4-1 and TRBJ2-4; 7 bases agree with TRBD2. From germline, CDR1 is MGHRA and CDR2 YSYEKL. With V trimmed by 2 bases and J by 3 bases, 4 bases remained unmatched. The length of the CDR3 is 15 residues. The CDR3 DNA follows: TGCGCCAGCAGCCAACAGGGCGGGGGCAAAAACATTCAGTACTTC. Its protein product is CASSQQGGGKNIQYF.

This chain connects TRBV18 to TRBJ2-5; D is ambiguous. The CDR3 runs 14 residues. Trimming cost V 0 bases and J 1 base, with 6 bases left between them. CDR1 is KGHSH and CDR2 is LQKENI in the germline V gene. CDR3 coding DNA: TGTGCCAGCTCACCACCGAACGGCCAAGAGACCCAGTACTTC. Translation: CASSPPNGQETQYF.

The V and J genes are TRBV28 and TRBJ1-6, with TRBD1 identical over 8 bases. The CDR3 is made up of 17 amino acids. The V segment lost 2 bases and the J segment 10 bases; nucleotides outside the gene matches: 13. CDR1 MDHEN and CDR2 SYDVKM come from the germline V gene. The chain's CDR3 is CASSLPTGQGMASPLHF. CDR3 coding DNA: TGTGCCAGCAGTTTACCAACCGGACAGGGAATGGCGTCACCCCTCCACTTT.

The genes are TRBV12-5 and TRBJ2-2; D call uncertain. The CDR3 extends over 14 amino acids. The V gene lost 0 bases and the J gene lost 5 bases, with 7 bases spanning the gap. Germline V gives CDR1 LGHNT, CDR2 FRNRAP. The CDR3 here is CASGLVPNTGELFF. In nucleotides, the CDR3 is TGTGCTAGTGGTTTGGTCCCCAATACCGGGGAGCTGTTTTTT.

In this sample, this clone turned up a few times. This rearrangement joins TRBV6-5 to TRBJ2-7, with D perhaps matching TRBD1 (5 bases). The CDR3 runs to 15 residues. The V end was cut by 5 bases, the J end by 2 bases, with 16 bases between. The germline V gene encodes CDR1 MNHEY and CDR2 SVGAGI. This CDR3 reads CASSRDRQSAYEQYF. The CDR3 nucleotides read TGTGCCAGCAGTCGCGATCGACAGTCCGCCTACGAGCAGTACTTC.

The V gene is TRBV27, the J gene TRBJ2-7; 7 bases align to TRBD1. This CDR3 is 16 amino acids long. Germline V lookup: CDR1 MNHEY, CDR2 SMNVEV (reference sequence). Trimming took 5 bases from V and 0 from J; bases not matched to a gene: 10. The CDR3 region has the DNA TGTGCCAGCAGTCGATCTGACAGGGCCCTCTCCTACGAGCAGTACTTC. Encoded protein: CASSRSDRALSYEQYF.

CDR3 in DNA: TGTGCCAGCAGCTTTTTGCAGGGGGCAGGCTCCACTGAAGCTTTCTTT. It is translated as CASSFLQGAGSTEAFF. The chain recombines TRBV5-6 with TRBJ1-1, with TRBD1 identical over 8 bases. Germline-derived CDR1 and CDR2 are SGHDT and YYEEEE. The CDR3 sequence is 16 residues long. The J segment lost 4 bases and the V segment lost 2 bases, leaving 10 bases of the junction unmatched.

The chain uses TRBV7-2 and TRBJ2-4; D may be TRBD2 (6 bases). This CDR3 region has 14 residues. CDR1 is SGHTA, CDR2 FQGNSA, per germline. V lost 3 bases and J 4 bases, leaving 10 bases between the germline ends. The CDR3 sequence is CASSFSRGKNIQYF. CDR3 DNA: TGTGCCAGCAGCTTCTCGCGGGGAAAAAACATTCAGTACTTC. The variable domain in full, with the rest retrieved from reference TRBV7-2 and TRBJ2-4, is GAGVSQSPSNKVTEKGKDVELRCDPISGHTALYWYRQSLGQGLEFLIYFQGNSAPDKSGLPSDRFSAERTGGSVSTLTIQRTQQEDSAVYLCASSFSRGKNIQYFGAGTRLSVL.